This TCR beta chain was found in a study of identical twins. Study-level results: Within beta out-of-frame sequences, the excess sharing observed between twins was weaker. Memory repertoires lacked the insertion deficit that abundant cord blood beta clonotypes showed.

Unique molecular identifiers were present on the cDNA, and a universal primer site came from template switching. TCRdb ran MiXCR on the 5' RACE reads and lists one entry per CDR3 protein. The table shows 1.5 million to 2 million distinct CDR3 sequences, with about 32% occurring only once. This clonotype is a singleton in its sample. What it recognizes is unknown. Mismatch with germline at one junction end may stem from a read error. This CDR3 has 14 residues. The clonotype was recovered from a newborn girl in good health. The source material was cord blood. V gene TRBV12-3 or TRBV12-4 combines with J gene TRBJ2-7; TRBD1 is a possible D gene (5 bases). CDR3: CVSSRAGSSYEQYF. CDR3 nucleotides: TGTGTCAGCAGTCGGGCAGGGTCCTCCTATGAGCAGTACTTC.